This note documents a single T cell receptor (beta chain) sequence. In the original analysis: Amplification from reference gene primers served as the basis for estimated nucleated cell counts. Assay used: immunoSEQ multiplex PCR; TCRdb lists only in-frame clones, some missing. That table is the source of V, J and clone size, and D and trimming were worked out from the DNA. Of roughly 50,000 clones detected, over 70% appear once; the ten largest clones hold roughly three fifths. This specimen comes from a study of blood T cell repertoires in COVID-19. Overall study context: Samples came from the United States, Italy and Spain, spanning acute and convalescent COVID-19. PBMCs, B-cell-depleted T cells, or T cells were the source of the cDNA or gDNA that made up the material.

V was cut by 5 bases and J by 2 bases, with 9 bases left in between. Germline CDR1 SEHNR, CDR2 FQNEAQ (reference sequence). This CDR3 is built from 13 residues. The source of this sequence is a man in his 70s with acute or convalescent COVID-19. Sequencing was performed on peripheral blood. The gene calls are TRBV7-9 and TRBJ1-2; D is perhaps TRBD1 (6 bases). The CDR3 DNA reads TGTGCCAGCAGCCATGGACAGAACTATGGCTACACCTTC. Protein: CASSHGQNYGYTF.